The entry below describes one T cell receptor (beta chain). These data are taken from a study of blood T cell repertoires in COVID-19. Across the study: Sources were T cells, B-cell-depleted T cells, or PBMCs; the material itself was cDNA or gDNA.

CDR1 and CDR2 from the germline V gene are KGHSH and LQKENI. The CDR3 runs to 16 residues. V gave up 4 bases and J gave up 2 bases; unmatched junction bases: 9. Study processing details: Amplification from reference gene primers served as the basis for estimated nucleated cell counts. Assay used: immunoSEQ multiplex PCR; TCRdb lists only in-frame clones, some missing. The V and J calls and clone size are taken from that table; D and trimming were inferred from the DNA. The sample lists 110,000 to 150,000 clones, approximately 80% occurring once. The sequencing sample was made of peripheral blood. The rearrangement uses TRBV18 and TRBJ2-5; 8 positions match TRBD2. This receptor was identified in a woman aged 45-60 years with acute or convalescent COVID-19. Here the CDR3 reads CASSLGTAGGQETQYF. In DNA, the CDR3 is TGTGCCAGCTCACTAGGAACGGCGGGGGGTCAAGAGACCCAGTACTTC.